The next 19 T cell receptor beta chains were all read from a single sample in a study of blood T cell repertoires in COVID-19. Clones were read by immunoSEQ multiplex PCR, and TCRdb kept only the in-frame ones, dropping some. The data show 100,000 to 110,000 clones, about 85% seen once. The material sequenced was peripheral blood. The receptors were gathered from a man aged 45-60 years with active or convalescent COVID-19.

This chain connects TRBV11-3 to TRBJ2-2; 10 nucleotides align to TRBD1. CDR1 is SGHNT and CDR2 is YENEEA in the germline V gene. J was trimmed by 3 bases and V by 5 bases; bases with no gene match: 6. The CDR3 length is 16 residues. CDR3 sequence reads: CASSRQGALDTGELFF. The DNA of the CDR3 is TGTGCCAGCAGCCGACAGGGGGCTTTAGACACCGGGGAGCTGTTTTTT.

This rearrangement joins TRBV19 to TRBJ1-3, with 7 bases lining up with TRBD1. Germline V gene lookup returns CDR1 LNHDA and CDR2 SQIVND (reference sequence). The CDR3 runs to 14 residues. Trimming cost V 5 bases and J 4 bases; bases outside gene matches: 5. CDR3 sequence (DNA): TGTGCCAGTAGTGACAGGGCTGGGGGAAACACCATATATTTT. Translation gives CASSDRAGGNTIYF.

This clone was picked up many times. V gene TRBV3-1 (or the pseudogene TRBV3-2) combines with J gene TRBJ2-1; 8 positions agree with TRBD2. Germline assignment: CDR1 LGHDT and CDR2 YNNKEL (reference sequence). The CDR3 contains 14 residues. Trimming cost V 5 bases and J 6 bases; bases outside gene matches: 6. The CDR3 is CASSSPGLGNEQFF. As DNA, the CDR3 is TGTGCCAGCAGCAGCCCGGGACTAGGCAATGAGCAGTTCTTC.

V gene TRBV3-1 (or the pseudogene TRBV3-2) combines with J gene TRBJ1-1; a possible D gene is TRBD1 (6 bases). The CDR3 loop spans 13 amino acids. Trimming left V 7 bases short and J 5 bases short, with 14 bases between. The V gene's germline CDR1 is LGHDT and CDR2 YNNKEL (reference sequence). CDR3 region: CASTSLGGTEAFF. The CDR3 coding sequence is TGTGCCAGCACCTCTTTAGGGGGAACTGAAGCTTTCTTT.

This sequence joins TRBV14 and TRBJ2-5; 8 nucleotides align to TRBD2. V was clipped by 0 bases and J by 5 bases; unmatched bases: 14. CDR3 length: 18 residues. Germline V gives CDR1 SGHDN, CDR2 FVKESK. CDR3 DNA sequence: TGTGCCAGCAGCCAAGATAGGAGTCTAAGCGGGAGTGAGGAGACCCAGTACTTC. Translated: CASSQDRSLSGSEETQYF.

This clone was observed a single time. The rearrangement links TRBV12-3 or TRBV12-4 to TRBJ1-6; D may be TRBD1 (5 bases). The CDR3 totals 12 residues. Between the trimmed V and J ends, which lost 4 bases and 10 bases, there was a span of 8 bases. In DNA, the CDR3 is TGTGCCAGCAGTTCGGACAAGTCACCCCTCCACTTT. Its translation: CASSSDKSPLHF.

A word on this clone: Other nucleotide sequences in the sample specify the same CDR3. The chain joins TRBV5-6 to TRBJ1-5, with TRBD1 matching 7 bases. The CDR3 totals 14 residues. Looked up from germline, CDR1 is SGHDT and CDR2 is YYEEEE. V lost 1 base, J lost 5 bases, and 3 bases stayed unmatched. The CDR3 protein is CASSLQGGHQPQHF. The CDR3 nucleotides are TGTGCCAGCAGCTTGCAGGGGGGCCATCAGCCCCAGCATTTT.

The V gene is TRBV5-4, the J gene TRBJ2-5; possibly TRBD1 for D (6 bases). Germline V gene lookup returns CDR1 SGHNT and CDR2 YYREEE (reference sequence). The CDR3 totals 14 residues. Deletions cut 4 bases from V and 5 bases from J, with 15 bases between. For the CDR3, the DNA is TGTGCCAGCAGCCGTACAGGGATGGGCGAGACCCAGTACTTC. It is translated as CASSRTGMGETQYF.

This clone was found once. The rearrangement joins TRBV5-1 to TRBJ1-2, with TRBD1 as a possible D gene (5 bases). V was trimmed by 6 bases and J by 5 bases, leaving 11 bases between them. This CDR3 spans 12 amino acids. Germline V lookup: CDR1 SGHRS, CDR2 YFSETQ. Here the CDR3 DNA reads TGCGCCAGCAAGGGGCAGGAGTATGGCTACACCTTC. This sequence encodes CASKGQEYGYTF.

This clone is a singleton in its sample. The rearrangement joins TRBV24-1 to TRBJ2-7; D is undetermined. V lost 9 bases to trimming and J lost 2 bases, with 4 bases between them. CDR3 length: 10 residues. CDR1 is KGHDR, CDR2 SFDVKD, per germline. CDR3 residues: CATFTYEQYF. For the CDR3, the DNA is TGTGCCACCTTCACCTACGAGCAGTACTTC.

V usage is TRBV6-6 and J usage is TRBJ2-7; 7 bases are a match to TRBD2. In germline, CDR1 is MNHNY, CDR2 SVGAGI (reference sequence). CDR3 length: 15 amino acids. Trimming cost V 0 bases and J 6 bases; bases outside gene matches: 8. CDR3 loop: CASSYSGGWESEQYF. CDR3 nucleotide sequence: TGTGCCAGCAGTTACTCGGGGGGGTGGGAGAGCGAGCAGTACTTC.

The chain uses TRBV19 and TRBJ2-1, with TRBD2 matching 9 bases. V was pared by 3 bases and J by 10 bases, with 13 bases of the junction left unmatched. The CDR3 consists of 16 residues. Germline lookup yields CDR1 LNHDA and CDR2 SQIVND (reference sequence). The CDR3 loop reads CASSILPPGLASEQFF. Here the CDR3 DNA reads TGTGCCAGTAGTATCCTGCCCCCGGGACTAGCATCCGAGCAGTTCTTC.

J is TRBJ2-5 and V is TRBV12-3 or TRBV12-4; no clear D. This CDR3 has 12 residues. With 3 bases removed from V and 5 bases from J, the gap between germline ends came to 7 bases. As DNA, the CDR3 is TGTGCCAGCAGTTTTTCTCCGGAGACCCAGTACTTC. Protein sequence: CASSFSPETQYF.

V and J are TRBV27 and TRBJ1-1, with D hard to call. The CDR3 is 14 residues long. Germline CDR1 and CDR2: MNHEY and SMNVEV (reference sequence). Trimming took 0 bases from V and 3 from J, leaving 8 bases between them. The CDR3 protein is CASSLSTPYTEAFF. CDR3 bases: TGTGCCAGCAGTTTATCCACACCCTACACTGAAGCTTTCTTT.

This clone was detected once. The chain combines TRBV7-9 with TRBJ2-1; D gene uncertain. V shed 6 bases and J shed 5 bases, with 20 bases lying between them. This CDR3 has 16 residues. From germline, CDR1 is SEHNR and CDR2 FQNEAQ (reference sequence). In DNA, the CDR3 is TGTGCCAGCAGTTCCCGACGTACTGTTCGGGACAATGAGCAGTTCTTC. Translating it yields CASSSRRTVRDNEQFF. The variable domain in full, completed from reference TRBV7-9 and TRBJ2-1, reads DTGVSQNPRHKITKRGQNVTFRCDPISEHNRLYWYRQTLGQGPEFLTYFQNEAQLEKSRLLSDRFSAERPKGSFSTLEIQRTEQGDSAMYLCASSSRRTVRDNEQFFGPGTRLTVL.

The rearrangement uses TRBV6-6 and TRBJ2-5; D might be TRBD1 (5 bases). Germline V gene data show CDR1 as MNHNY and CDR2 as SVGAGI (reference sequence). The V end lost 8 bases, the J end lost 1 base, and 14 bases lay between the germline ends. The CDR3 totals 14 residues. In DNA form, the CDR3 reads TGTGCCAGCGGAGCAGGGAATGTCCAAGAGACCCAGTACTTC. Residues: CASGAGNVQETQYF.

V gene TRBV11-3 combines with J gene TRBJ2-7; TRBD2 aligns across 7 bases. The length of the CDR3 is 13 residues. CDR1 SGHNT and CDR2 YENEEA come from the germline V gene. Trimming took 6 bases from V and 2 from J; bases not matched to a gene: 4. The CDR3 nucleotides read TGTGCCAGCAGATCTAGCGGAACCTACGAGCAGTACTTC. Its protein product is CASRSSGTYEQYF. The entire variable domain, with the rest obtained from reference TRBV11-3 and TRBJ2-7, is as follows: EAGVVQSPRYKIIEKKQPVAFWCNPISGHNTLYWYLQNLGQGPELLIRYENEEAVDDSQLPKDRFSAERLKGVDSTLKIQPAELGDSAVYLCASRSSGTYEQYFGPGTRLTVT.

The chain combines TRBV28 with TRBJ2-7; TRBD2 might be the D (7 bases). CDR1 and CDR2 from the germline V gene are MDHEN and SYDVKM. With 5 bases removed from V and 0 bases from J, the gap between germline ends came to 17 bases. The CDR3 has 16 amino acids. CDR3 region: CASSLQGLPSSYEQYF. The CDR3 nucleotides are TGTGCCAGCAGTCTACAGGGACTACCGAGCTCCTACGAGCAGTACTTC. The variable domain in full, completed from reference TRBV28 and TRBJ2-7, reads DVKVTQSSRYLVKRTGEKVFLECVQDMDHENMFWYRQDPGLGLRLIYFSYDVKMKEKGDIPEGYSVSREKKERFSLILESASTNQTSMYLCASSLQGLPSSYEQYFGPGTRLTVT.

This chain joins TRBV5-1 and TRBJ1-6, with 7 bases that match TRBD1. Germline values: CDR1 SGHRS, CDR2 YFSETQ. The CDR3 length is 15 residues. J lost 8 bases, V lost 4 bases, and 9 bases had no gene match. The CDR3 DNA follows: TGCGCCAGCAGCCCCCTGACAGGGTCGGATTCACCCCTCCACTTT. This encodes CASSPLTGSDSPLHF.